Below are 5 T cell receptor beta chains sequenced from a single sample in a study of T-cell reconstitution after alpha-beta-depleted transplantation in children. Researchers prepared the TCRbeta library using unique molecular identifiers, the study reports. In TCRdb, the PCR reads were re-called with MiXCR into one record per CDR3 protein. The sample lists 600,000 to 800,000 distinct CDR3 sequences, around 12% occurring once. The specimen comprised PBMCs, sampled before TCRalphabeta/CD19-depleted stem cell transplant. The receptors here all came from a girl aged 2 to 10 with congenital amegakaryocytic thrombocytopenia, due to receive a stem cell transplant.

This clonotype appeared a few times. The chain carries TRBV12-3 or TRBV12-4 and TRBJ2-7; no firm D call. V shed 5 bases and J shed 2 bases, with 7 bases lying between them. There are 12 residues in the CDR3. CDR3 sequence (DNA): TGTGCCAGCAGTCGACTCCCCTACGAGCAGTACTTC. Translation: CASSRLPYEQYF.

At least ten counts were recorded for this clonotype. V is TRBV10-3 and J is TRBJ2-2, with 13 positions matching TRBD2. Germline V lookup: CDR1 ENHRY, CDR2 SYGVKD. With 4 bases clipped from V and 7 bases from J, the junction kept 12 bases outside the gene matches. The CDR3 totals 18 residues. The CDR3 spells CAISVTRGLAGFVGELFF. The CDR3 nucleotides are TGTGCCATCAGTGTAACAAGGGGACTAGCGGGATTTGTCGGGGAGCTGTTTTTT.

This clonotype was recorded many times. The V call is TRBV5-8, the J call TRBJ2-5; D tentatively reads TRBD1 or TRBD2 (6 bases each). Germline V gene lookup returns CDR1 SGHTS and CDR2 YDEGEE. The CDR3 has 13 residues. Trimming cost V 4 bases and J 5 bases, with 12 bases left between them. CDR3 loop: CASSNRAGETQYF. CDR3 nucleotides: TGTGCCAGCAGCAACAGGGCGGGGGAGACCCAGTACTTC.

There are many counts of this clonotype. The chain recombines TRBV20-1 with TRBJ2-2, with TRBD2 identical over 7 bases. In germline, CDR1 is DFQATT, CDR2 SNEGSKA (reference sequence). Trimming removed 6 bases from V and 6 bases from J; junction bases left unmatched: 10. CDR3 size: 14 residues. The CDR3 DNA reads as TGCAGTGCGACGACTAGCCTGGGACCCGGGGAGCTGTTTTTT. Its translation: CSATTSLGPGELFF.

The rearrangement links TRBV5-1 to TRBJ2-5, with D perhaps matching TRBD1 (5 bases). The ends were cut back, 2 bases at V and 1 base at J, with 9 bases in the middle. This CDR3 comprises 14 residues. CDR1 and CDR2 (germline): SGHRS, YFSETQ. CDR3 bases: TGCGCCAGCAGCTTAAGACAGACCCAAGAGACCCAGTACTTC. Translating gives CASSLRQTQETQYF.